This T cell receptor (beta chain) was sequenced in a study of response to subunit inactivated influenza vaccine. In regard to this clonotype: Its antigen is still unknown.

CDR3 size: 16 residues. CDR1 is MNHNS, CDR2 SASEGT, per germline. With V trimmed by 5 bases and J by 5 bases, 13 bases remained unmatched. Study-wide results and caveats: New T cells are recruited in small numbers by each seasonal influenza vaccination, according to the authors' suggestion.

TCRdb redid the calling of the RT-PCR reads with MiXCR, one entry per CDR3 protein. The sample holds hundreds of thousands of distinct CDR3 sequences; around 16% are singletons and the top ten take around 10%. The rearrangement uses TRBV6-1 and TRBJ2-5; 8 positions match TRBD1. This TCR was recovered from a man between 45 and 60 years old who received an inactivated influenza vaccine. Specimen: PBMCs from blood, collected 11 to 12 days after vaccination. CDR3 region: CASSLSDRGLGETQYF. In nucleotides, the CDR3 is TGTGCCAGCAGTCTATCAGACAGGGGCCTAGGGGAGACCCAGTACTTC.